This TCR beta chain originates from a study of cytomegalovirus exposure and HLA in healthy donors. The study, taken as a whole, reports: In a later analysis, most CMV-associated TCR beta chains appeared HLA-restricted. In vitro confirmation showed a few CMV-associated chains to be CMV antigen specific. Some highly shared sequence variants likely arose as a pipeline artifact. The authors listed roughly 150 TCR beta chains as cytomegalovirus-associated.

This clone was detected a few times. Its antigen is as yet unknown. It was with 60 Vbeta and 13 Jbeta primers that the PCR ran. Assay: immunoSEQ multiplex PCR; the TCRdb copy retains only in-frame clones and omits some. The sample lists 89,000 or so clones; 65% to 80% were seen once. V lost 0 bases to trimming and J lost 2 bases, with 10 bases between them. Germline V gene sequence: CDR1 SGHRS, CDR2 YFSETQ. This CDR3 comprises 15 residues. The chain combines TRBV5-1 with TRBJ2-3; weak D call: TRBD2 (5 bases). The material sequenced was PBMCs. The TCR sequence derives from a man between 60 and 75 years old in good health and CMV-seronegative. CDR3 sequence: CASSLGAAFTDTQYF. The CDR3 region has the DNA TGCGCCAGCAGCTTGGGAGCGGCGTTCACAGATACGCAGTATTTT.